A single sample gave rise to the 12 T cell receptor beta chains below, sequenced in a study of human T cells and chemical hapten exposure. Time point specified: pre-sensitization, week 0. Treatment meaning: therapeutic diphenylcyclopropenone sensitization with weekly scalp DPC. TCRdb called the RACE reads again in MiXCR, with one record for every CDR3 protein. This table holds nearly 110,000 distinct CDR3 sequences, 12% found once. The sample was whole blood, taken in connection with sensitization to the hapten diphenylcyclopropenone (DPC). These receptors were taken from a woman aged 45-65 years with alopecia areata. Some clones in this sample may be carry-over from other donors' samples.

The sample holds many counts of this clonotype. This rearrangement joins TRBV24-1 to TRBJ1-3; D may be TRBD1 (5 bases). Trimming removed 3 bases from V and 4 bases from J, with 12 bases in between. Germline V lookup: CDR1 KGHDR, CDR2 SFDVKD. CDR3 length: 15 amino acids. CDR3 residues: CATSDTGTGGNTIYF. The CDR3 DNA is TGTGCCACCAGTGATACCGGGACCGGGGGAAACACCATATATTTT.

This clonotype appeared a few times. V usage is TRBV7-6 and J usage is TRBJ1-1; D is uncertain. CDR3 length equals 13 residues. V lost 4 bases to trimming and J lost 3 bases, with 9 bases between them. Germline assignment: CDR1 SGHVS and CDR2 FNYEAQ. CDR3 DNA: TGTGCCAGCAGCTCCCTAATTGACACTGAAGCTTTCTTT. This codes for CASSSLIDTEAFF.

This clonotype was observed a handful of times. The chain couples TRBV6-2 or TRBV6-3 to TRBJ1-1, with D hard to call. Germline CDR1 and CDR2: MNHEY and SVGEGT. There are 13 residues in the CDR3. V was clipped by 0 bases and J by 3 bases, with 5 bases between them. DNA of the CDR3: TGTGCCAGCAGTTACTCGAGTGACACTGAAGCTTTCTTT. Translation gives CASSYSSDTEAFF.

This clonotype was found many times. The chain uses TRBV12-3 or TRBV12-4 and TRBJ1-1, with D possibly being TRBD1 (5 bases). There are 14 residues in the CDR3. V dropped 3 bases and J dropped 3 bases, with 11 bases sitting between them. CDR3 nucleotides: TGTGCCAGCAGTTTTACCGGGGGGGACACTGAAGCTTTCTTT. It is translated as CASSFTGGDTEAFF.

This clonotype was found a few times. Here the CDR3 DNA reads TGTGCCAGCAGCCGTAGCGGGAGGGCCCCAGATACGCAGTATTTT. It is translated as CASSRSGRAPDTQYF. J is TRBJ2-3 and V is TRBV11-2, with 11 bases fitting TRBD2. CDR3 length: 15 amino acids. Germline V lookup: CDR1 SGHAT, CDR2 FQNNGV. The J segment lost 4 bases and the V segment lost 5 bases, leaving 5 bases of the junction unmatched.

This clonotype appeared a few times. The chain is built from TRBV12-3 or TRBV12-4 and TRBJ1-4; no reliable D call. The V end lost 6 bases, the J end lost 8 bases, and 13 bases lay between the germline ends. The CDR3 sequence is 13 residues long. As DNA, the CDR3 is TGTGCCAGCAGACCCGGACTTGACGAAAAACTGTTTTTT. It specifies CASRPGLDEKLFF.

This clonotype has a single count. Since a much larger clone is just one base distant, this may be a read error. The CDR3 ends on some other residue instead of the conserved phenylalanine or tryptophan, so this is likely a read error. The chain uses TRBV18 and TRBJ2-7; 7 nucleotides line up with TRBD1. From germline, CDR1 is KGHSH and CDR2 LQKENI. The CDR3 consists of 14 residues. Trimming at V came to 3 bases and at J to 0 bases, leaving 2 bases not matched to a gene. The CDR3, as DNA: TGTGCCAGCTCACCGACAGGGAACTCCTACGAGCAGTACTTG. Amino acids: CASSPTGNSYEQYL.

This sequence joins TRBV16 and TRBJ2-7, with D uncertain. The CDR3 has 13 residues. Germline V lookup: CDR1 KGHSY, CDR2 FQNENV. With 0 bases removed from V and 6 bases from J, the gap between germline ends came to 9 bases. CDR3 region: CASSQSLPSEQYF. CDR3 in DNA: TGTGCCAGCAGCCAATCTTTACCCAGCGAGCAGTACTTC.

The CDR3 is CASSVAFSGETQYF. The CDR3 DNA sequence: TGTGCCAGCAGCGTAGCTTTTAGCGGAGAGACCCAGTACTTC. This rearrangement joins TRBV9 to TRBJ2-5, with D possibly TRBD2 on 6 matching bases. The CDR3 runs 14 residues. In germline, CDR1 is SGDLS, CDR2 YYNGEE. Trimming cost V 0 bases and J 4 bases, with 10 bases left between them.

The sample holds a few counts of this clonotype. The CDR3 DNA follows: TGTGCCAGCAGCTTAGCGGGGACCCGACTCGGGGAGCTGTTTTTT. As protein: CASSLAGTRLGELFF. The chain combines TRBV7-9 with TRBJ2-2; TRBD1 or TRBD2 may be the D gene (5 bases each). V lost 0 bases, J lost 7 bases, and 12 bases lay in between. From germline, CDR1 is SEHNR and CDR2 FQNEAQ (reference sequence). CDR3 size: 15 residues.

This clonotype was counted ten times or more. The chain employs TRBV5-5 and TRBJ2-7; the D is unclear. The germline V gene has CDR1 SGHKS and CDR2 YYEKEE (reference sequence). The CDR3 runs 14 residues. V was cut by 1 base and J by 2 bases, with 10 bases left in between. CDR3 bases: TGTGCCAGCAGCTTGTTAACGGAAACCTACGAGCAGTACTTC. This encodes CASSLLTETYEQYF.

The chain joins TRBV20-1 to TRBJ2-7; D possibly corresponds to TRBD1 (6 bases). CDR1 DFQATT and CDR2 SNEGSKA come from the germline V gene (reference sequence). V was pared by 5 bases and J by 3 bases, with 14 bases between. The CDR3 is made up of 13 amino acids. The CDR3 sequence is CSAQDRRDYEQYF. The CDR3 DNA is TGCAGTGCTCAGGACAGACGAGACTACGAGCAGTACTTC.